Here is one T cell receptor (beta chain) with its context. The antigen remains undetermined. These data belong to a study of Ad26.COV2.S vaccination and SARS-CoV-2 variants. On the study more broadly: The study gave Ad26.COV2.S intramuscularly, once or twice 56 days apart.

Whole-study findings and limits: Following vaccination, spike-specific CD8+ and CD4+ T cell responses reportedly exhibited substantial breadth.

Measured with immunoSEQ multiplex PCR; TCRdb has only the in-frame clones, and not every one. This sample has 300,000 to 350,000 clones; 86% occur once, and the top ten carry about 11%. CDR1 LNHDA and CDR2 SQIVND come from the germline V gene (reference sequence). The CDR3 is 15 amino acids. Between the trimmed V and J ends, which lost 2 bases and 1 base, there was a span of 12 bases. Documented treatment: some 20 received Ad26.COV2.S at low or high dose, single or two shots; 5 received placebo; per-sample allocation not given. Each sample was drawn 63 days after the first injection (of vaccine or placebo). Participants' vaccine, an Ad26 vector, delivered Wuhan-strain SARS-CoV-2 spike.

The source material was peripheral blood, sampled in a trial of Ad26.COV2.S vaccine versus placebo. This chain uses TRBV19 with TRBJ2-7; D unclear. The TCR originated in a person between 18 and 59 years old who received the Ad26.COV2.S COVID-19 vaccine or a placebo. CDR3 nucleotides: TGTGCCAGTAGTATAAATTCAGGAAAATCCTACGAGCAGTACTTC. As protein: CASSINSGKSYEQYF.